One and the same sample provided the 18 T cell receptor beta chains below, sequenced in a study of T cells in Graves' hyperthyroidism and ophthalmopathy. The TCR beta CDR3 regions underwent amplification using RNA transcripts as the source. When the TCR CDR3 underwent first-round RT-PCR, the HTBI primer set was used. MiXCR, applied by TCRdb to the multiplex PCR reads, yields one record per CDR3 protein. In the table there are approximately 620,000 distinct CDR3 sequences, approximately 16% of which are singletons. The sample taken for sequencing was blood. These receptors came from a woman aged 40-49 years with Graves' ophthalmopathy.

As concerns this clonotype: This may be a read error, as it is one base from a much larger clone. In this CDR3 the conserved last residue, phenylalanine or tryptophan, is missing, so a read error is likely. Written as DNA, the CDR3 is TGTGCCAGCAGCCCCCGGACAGGATATAATTCACCCCTCCACTAT. It yields the protein CASSPRTGYNSPLHY. The chain is built from TRBV12-3 or TRBV12-4 and TRBJ1-6, with 7 bases that match TRBD1. The CDR3 is made up of 15 amino acids. After removal of 6 bases from V and 4 bases from J, the junction contained 6 bases not matched to a gene.

This clonotype was counted between two and nine times. The chain is built from TRBV6-1 and TRBJ2-7; D not certain. The CDR3 spans 12 residues. Looked up from germline, CDR1 is MNHNS and CDR2 is SASEGT. V was trimmed by 11 bases and J by 2 bases, leaving 13 bases between them. CDR3: CAVGFRAYEQYF. The CDR3 DNA sequence: TGTGCCGTCGGCTTTAGGGCCTACGAGCAGTACTTC.

This clonotype was detected only once. The gene calls are TRBV3-1 and TRBJ1-5; possible D gene TRBD1, 6 bases. The V gene lost 6 bases and the J gene lost 5 bases, with 8 bases spanning the gap. Germline CDR1 reads LGHDT; CDR2 reads YNNKEL (reference sequence). The CDR3 has 12 residues. The CDR3 spells CASSRGYQPQHF. The DNA of the CDR3 is TGTGCCAGCAGTAGGGGGTATCAGCCCCAGCATTTT.

This clonotype came up a few times. V is TRBV6-6 and J is TRBJ2-2; tentatively, D is TRBD1 or TRBD2 (5 bases each). V lost 2 bases and J 2 bases, leaving 9 bases between the germline ends. Germline CDR1 MNHNY, CDR2 SVGAGI (reference sequence). This CDR3 spans 15 amino acids. The CDR3 DNA reads TGTGCCAGCAGTTACCTAGGGACCAACACCGGGGAGCTGTTTTTT. This codes for CASSYLGTNTGELFF.

This clonotype occurred many times. The gene calls are TRBV15 and TRBJ2-1; D is undetermined. Germline CDR1 LNHNV, CDR2 YYDKDF (reference sequence). Trimming removed 0 bases from V and 6 bases from J, with 9 bases in between. CDR3 length: 14 residues. As DNA, the CDR3 is TGTGCCACCAGCAGAGATTCGGGTCGCAATGAGCAGTTCTTC. Encoded protein: CATSRDSGRNEQFF.

The table lists this clonotype with a few counts. The J gene is TRBJ1-6, the V gene TRBV12-5; 7 bases map to TRBD1. The CDR3 length is 14 residues. The V gene end was trimmed by 1 base and the J gene end by 10 bases; junction bases not matched to a gene: 4. CDR1 is LGHNT, CDR2 FRNRAP, per germline. The CDR3 region is CASGLGQGGSPLHF. CDR3 bases: TGTGCTAGTGGTTTGGGACAGGGAGGATCACCCCTCCACTTT.

Many counts were recorded for this clonotype. J is TRBJ2-5 and V is TRBV27, with 7 bases lining up with TRBD2. The germline CDR1 and CDR2 sequences are MNHEY and SMNVEV (reference sequence). The CDR3 runs 14 residues. Trimming took 5 bases from V and 5 from J; bases not matched to a gene: 8. The DNA for the CDR3 is TGTGCCAGCAGTCCCAGCGGGGTGTGGGAGACCCAGTACTTC. Its translation: CASSPSGVWETQYF.

This clonotype came up many times. J is TRBJ1-2 and V is TRBV12-3 or TRBV12-4; D is uncertain. V gave up 2 bases and J gave up 0 bases, with 4 bases separating them. The CDR3 has 13 residues. The CDR3 protein is CASSLLTNYGYTF. CDR3 sequence (DNA): TGTGCCAGCAGTTTACTCACTAACTATGGCTACACCTTC.

This clonotype appeared a few times. This sequence joins TRBV27 and TRBJ1-1; D uncertain. Germline lookup yields CDR1 MNHEY and CDR2 SMNVEV (reference sequence). CDR3 size: 13 residues. Trimming cost V 3 bases and J 6 bases, with 11 bases left between them. CDR3 nucleotide sequence: TGTGCCAGCAGTTTGAGTATAGTAGCTGAAGCTTTCTTT. Translated: CASSLSIVAEAFF.

This clonotype came up many times. The rearrangement joins TRBV11-2 to TRBJ2-3, with D perhaps TRBD2 (6 bases). CDR3 length equals 14 residues. Deletions cut 5 bases from V and 2 bases from J, with 11 bases between. In germline, CDR1 is SGHAT, CDR2 FQNNGV. The CDR3 coding sequence is TGTGCCAGCAGCCGGGACTGGGACACAGATACGCAGTATTTT. It is translated as CASSRDWDTDTQYF.

This clonotype occurred many times. This chain joins TRBV27 and TRBJ2-3, with TRBD2 matching 9 bases. The V segment lost 2 bases and the J segment 5 bases; nucleotides outside the gene matches: 8. Germline loops: CDR1 MNHEY, CDR2 SMNVEV (reference sequence). The CDR3 length is 16 residues. The CDR3 protein is CASSLISAGGRDTQYF. Here the CDR3 DNA reads TGTGCCAGCAGTTTAATCTCGGCGGGAGGGAGAGATACGCAGTATTTT.

The table lists this clonotype with many counts. The chain links TRBV5-1 to TRBJ2-7; 8 bases are a match to TRBD2. The germline gives CDR1 SGHRS, CDR2 YFSETQ. V gave up 5 bases and J gave up 1 base; unmatched junction bases: 8. The CDR3 covers 15 residues. CDR3 sequence (DNA): TGCGCCAGCAGATTAGAGCGGGAGAGGTCCTACGAGCAGTACTTC. Translating it yields CASRLERERSYEQYF.

This clonotype was observed many times. The rearrangement uses TRBV3-1 and TRBJ1-2; D not resolved. There are 13 residues in the CDR3. The germline V gene has CDR1 LGHDT and CDR2 YNNKEL (reference sequence). Trimming took off 1 base at V and 5 bases at J, with 8 bases between the two ends. This CDR3 reads CASSQGAGYGYTF. DNA for the CDR3: TGTGCCAGCAGCCAAGGGGCGGGGTATGGCTACACCTTC.

J is TRBJ2-7 and V is TRBV10-2, with 10 positions matching TRBD1. This CDR3 comprises 15 residues. V shed 6 bases, J shed 0 bases, and the junction held 5 bases outside the gene matches. Germline-derived CDR1 and CDR2 are WSHSY and SAAADI. The CDR3 sequence: CASRKGQGSSYEQYF. The CDR3 DNA sequence: TGCGCCAGCAGGAAGGGACAGGGGAGCTCCTACGAGCAGTACTTC.

There are a few counts of this clonotype. The CDR3 nucleotides are TGTGCCAGCACTACAGGGGGTTACAATGAGCAGTTCTTC. The encoded protein is CASTTGGYNEQFF. The chain employs TRBV28 and TRBJ2-1; the match to TRBD1 covers 8 bases. The CDR3 is 13 amino acids. The germline CDR1 and CDR2 sequences are MDHEN and SYDVKM. The junction had 3 bases not matched to a gene; V was cut back by 7 bases and J by 4 bases.

The V call is TRBV20-1, the J call TRBJ1-4, with 8 nucleotides matching TRBD1. The V and J ends lost 7 bases and 8 bases, in that order; junction bases with no gene match: 6. The CDR3 loop spans 12 amino acids. Germline CDR1 reads DFQATT; CDR2 reads SNEGSKA (reference sequence). The CDR3 DNA is TGCAGTGTGAATACAGGGGGGGAAAAACTGTTTTTT. As protein: CSVNTGGEKLFF.

This clonotype occurred many times. This chain links TRBV12-3 or TRBV12-4 with TRBJ2-7; 8 nucleotides line up with TRBD2. The CDR3 extends over 14 amino acids. The trim removed 3 bases at V and 2 bases at J, leaving 3 bases unmatched. The DNA for the CDR3 is TGTGCCAGCAGTTTTGGGACTAGAACCTACGAGCAGTACTTC. It specifies CASSFGTRTYEQYF.

V and J are TRBV29-1 and TRBJ2-7, with 13 nucleotides matching TRBD2. Germline V gene lookup returns CDR1 SQVTM and CDR2 ANQGSEA. Germline trimming cut 6 bases from V and 5 bases from J; bases unmatched to any gene: 10. CDR3 size: 15 residues. CDR3: CSVRTSGRQTDEQYF. The CDR3 DNA follows: TGCAGCGTGAGGACTAGCGGGAGACAAACCGACGAGCAGTACTTC.